This T cell receptor beta chain comes out of a study of response to subunit inactivated influenza vaccine. One entry per CDR3 protein results from TCRdb running MiXCR on the RT-PCR reads. The data contain hundreds of thousands of distinct CDR3 sequences, 15% to 20% of them singletons. Looked up from germline, CDR1 is SGHRS and CDR2 is YFSETQ. CDR3 length: 14 amino acids. Trimming at V came to 4 bases and at J to 4 bases, leaving 3 bases not matched to a gene. Overall study results and limits: Authors suggested seasonal influenza vaccinations each recruit few new T cells.

This clonotype was counted between two and nine times. Its antigen is currently unknown. The sample was PBMCs from blood, taken about 5 days after vaccination. This clonotype was obtained from a man aged 45-65 years who received an inactivated influenza vaccine. V and J are TRBV5-1 and TRBJ2-4, with 9 bases lining up with TRBD1. As DNA, the CDR3 is TGCGCCAGCAGCCCGGACAGGGGTAAAAACATTCAGTACTTC. Protein sequence: CASSPDRGKNIQYF.